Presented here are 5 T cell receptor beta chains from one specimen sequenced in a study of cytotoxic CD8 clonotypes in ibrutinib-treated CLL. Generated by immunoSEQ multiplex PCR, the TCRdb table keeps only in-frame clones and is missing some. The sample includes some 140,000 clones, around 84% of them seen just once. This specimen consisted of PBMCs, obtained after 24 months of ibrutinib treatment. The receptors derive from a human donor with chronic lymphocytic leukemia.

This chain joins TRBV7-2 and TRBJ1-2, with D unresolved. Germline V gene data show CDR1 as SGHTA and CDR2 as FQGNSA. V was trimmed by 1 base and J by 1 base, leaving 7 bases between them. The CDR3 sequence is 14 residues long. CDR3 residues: CASSLGHLNYGYTF. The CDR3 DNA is TGTGCCAGCAGCTTAGGCCATCTTAACTATGGCTACACCTTC.

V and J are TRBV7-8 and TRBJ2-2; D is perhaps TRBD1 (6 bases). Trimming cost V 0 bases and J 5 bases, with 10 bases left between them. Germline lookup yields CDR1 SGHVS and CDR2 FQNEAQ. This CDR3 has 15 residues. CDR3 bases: TGTGCCAGCAGCTTAGCAGGGGGAGTAACCGGGGAGCTGTTTTTT. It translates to CASSLAGGVTGELFF.

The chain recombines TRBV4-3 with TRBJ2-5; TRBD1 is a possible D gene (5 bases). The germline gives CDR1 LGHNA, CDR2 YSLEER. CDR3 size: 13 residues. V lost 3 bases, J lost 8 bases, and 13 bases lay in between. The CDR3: CASSQYLGDTQYF. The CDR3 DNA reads TGCGCCAGCAGCCAGTATCTAGGGGATACCCAGTACTTC.

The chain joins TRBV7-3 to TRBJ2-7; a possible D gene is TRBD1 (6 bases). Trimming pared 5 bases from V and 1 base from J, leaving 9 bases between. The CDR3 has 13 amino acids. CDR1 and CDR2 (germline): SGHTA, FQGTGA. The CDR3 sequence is CASSRDTSYEQYF. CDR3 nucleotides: TGTGCCAGCAGCCGGGACACATCCTACGAGCAGTACTTC.

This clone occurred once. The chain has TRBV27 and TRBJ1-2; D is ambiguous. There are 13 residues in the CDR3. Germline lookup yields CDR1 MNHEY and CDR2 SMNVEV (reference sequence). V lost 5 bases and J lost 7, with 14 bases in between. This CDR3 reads CASSPSGVGGYTF. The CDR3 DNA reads TGTGCCAGCAGTCCCAGTGGGGTTGGTGGCTACACCTTC.